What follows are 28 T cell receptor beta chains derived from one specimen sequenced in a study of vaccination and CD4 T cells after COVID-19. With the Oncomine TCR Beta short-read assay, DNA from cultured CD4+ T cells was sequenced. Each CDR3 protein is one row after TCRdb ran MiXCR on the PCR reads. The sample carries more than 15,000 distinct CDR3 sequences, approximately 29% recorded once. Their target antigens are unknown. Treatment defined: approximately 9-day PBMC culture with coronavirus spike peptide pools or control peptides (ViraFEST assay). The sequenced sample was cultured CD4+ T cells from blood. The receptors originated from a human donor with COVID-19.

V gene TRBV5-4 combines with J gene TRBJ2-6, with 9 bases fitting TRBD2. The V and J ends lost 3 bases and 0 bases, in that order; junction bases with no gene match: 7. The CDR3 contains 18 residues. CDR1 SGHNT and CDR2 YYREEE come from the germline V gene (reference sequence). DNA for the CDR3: TGTGCCAGCAGCTGGTTAGCGGGGGCCGCCTCTGGGGCCAACGTCCTGACTTTC. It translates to CASSWLAGAASGANVLTF.

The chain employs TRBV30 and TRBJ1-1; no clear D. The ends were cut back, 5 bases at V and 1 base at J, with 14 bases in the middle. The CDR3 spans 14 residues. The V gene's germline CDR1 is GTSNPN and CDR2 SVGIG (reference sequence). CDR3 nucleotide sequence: TGTGCCTGGGTCAAGGGAAATGCGAACACTGAAGCTTTCTTT. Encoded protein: CAWVKGNANTEAFF.

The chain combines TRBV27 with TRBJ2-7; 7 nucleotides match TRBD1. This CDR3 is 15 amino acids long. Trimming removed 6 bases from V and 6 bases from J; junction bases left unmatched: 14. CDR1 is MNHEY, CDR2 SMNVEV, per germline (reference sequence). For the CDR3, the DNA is TGTGCCAGCAGCTTCGAGAAGGGGGCGCAGGGCGAGCAGTACTTC. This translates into CASSFEKGAQGEQYF.

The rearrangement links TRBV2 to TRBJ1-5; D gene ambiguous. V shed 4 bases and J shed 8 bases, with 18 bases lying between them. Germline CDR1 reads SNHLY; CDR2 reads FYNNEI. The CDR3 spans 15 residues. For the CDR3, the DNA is TGTGCCAGCAGTGTCGGACCGGGTGAGGCAAAGCCCCAGCATTTT. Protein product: CASSVGPGEAKPQHF. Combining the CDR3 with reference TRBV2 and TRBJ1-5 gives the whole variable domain EPEVTQTPSHQVTQMGQEVILRCVPISNHLYFYWYRQILGQKVEFLVSFYNNEISEKSEIFDDQFSVERPDGSNFTLKIRSTKLEDSAMYFCASSVGPGEAKPQHFGDGTRLSIL.

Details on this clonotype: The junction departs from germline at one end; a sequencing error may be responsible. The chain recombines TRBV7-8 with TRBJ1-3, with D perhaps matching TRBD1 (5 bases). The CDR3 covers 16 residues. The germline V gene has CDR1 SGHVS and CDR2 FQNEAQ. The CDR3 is CASRHSDRPSENTIYF. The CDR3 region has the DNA TGTGCCAGCAGACATTCCGACAGACCCTCTGAAAACACCATATATTTT.

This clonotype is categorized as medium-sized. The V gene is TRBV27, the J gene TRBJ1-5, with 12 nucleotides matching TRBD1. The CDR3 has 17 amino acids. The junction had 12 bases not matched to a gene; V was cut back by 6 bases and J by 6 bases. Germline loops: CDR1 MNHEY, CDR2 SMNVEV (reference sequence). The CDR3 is CASSKGSGTGGSQPQHF. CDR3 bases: TGTGCCAGCAGCAAAGGTTCCGGGACAGGGGGCAGTCAGCCCCAGCATTTT.

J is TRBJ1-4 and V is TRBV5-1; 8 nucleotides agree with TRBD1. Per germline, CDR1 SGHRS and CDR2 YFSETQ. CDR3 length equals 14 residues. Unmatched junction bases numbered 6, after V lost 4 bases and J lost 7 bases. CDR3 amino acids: CASSATGGAEKLFF. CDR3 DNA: TGCGCCAGCAGCGCTACAGGGGGTGCTGAAAAACTGTTTTTT.

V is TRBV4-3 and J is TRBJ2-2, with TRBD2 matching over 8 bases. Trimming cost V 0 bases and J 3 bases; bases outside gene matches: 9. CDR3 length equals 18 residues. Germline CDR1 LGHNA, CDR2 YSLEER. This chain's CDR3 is CASSQDSVRGVYTGELFF. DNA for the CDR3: TGCGCCAGCAGCCAAGATAGTGTGCGGGGGGTCTACACCGGGGAGCTGTTTTTT.

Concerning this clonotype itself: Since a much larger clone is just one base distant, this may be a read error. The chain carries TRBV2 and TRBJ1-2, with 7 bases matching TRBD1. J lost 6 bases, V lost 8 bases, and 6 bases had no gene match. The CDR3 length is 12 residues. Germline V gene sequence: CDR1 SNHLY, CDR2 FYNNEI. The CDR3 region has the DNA TGTGCCAGCGGGGCGACAGGGAATGGCTACACCTTC. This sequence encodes CASGATGNGYTF.

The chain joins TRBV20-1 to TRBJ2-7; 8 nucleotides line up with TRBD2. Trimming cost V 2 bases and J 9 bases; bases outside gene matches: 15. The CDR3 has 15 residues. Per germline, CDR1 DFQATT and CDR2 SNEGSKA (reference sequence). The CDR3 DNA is TGCAGTGCTAGAATTCCTCCGGCTAGCGGGCCAGGGCAGTACTTC. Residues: CSARIPPASGPGQYF.

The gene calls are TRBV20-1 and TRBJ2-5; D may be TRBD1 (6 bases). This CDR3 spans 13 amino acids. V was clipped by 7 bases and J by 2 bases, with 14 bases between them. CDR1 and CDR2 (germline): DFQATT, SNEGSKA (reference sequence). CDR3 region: CSVGGPKQETQYF. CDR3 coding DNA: TGCAGTGTTGGGGGCCCGAAACAAGAGACCCAGTACTTC.

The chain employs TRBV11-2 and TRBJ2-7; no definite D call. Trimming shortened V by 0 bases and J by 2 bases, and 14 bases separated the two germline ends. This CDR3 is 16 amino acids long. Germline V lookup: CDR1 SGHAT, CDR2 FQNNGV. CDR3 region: CASSLEVGTGTYEQYF. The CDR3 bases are TGTGCCAGCAGCTTAGAAGTTGGCACCGGAACCTACGAGCAGTACTTC.

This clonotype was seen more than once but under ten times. The CDR3 DNA is TGTGCCACCAGTGATTCTCGGCAGAACACCGGGGAGCTGTTTTTT. Amino acids: CATSDSRQNTGELFF. The chain links TRBV24-1 to TRBJ2-2, with D hard to call. Trimming took 2 bases from V and 1 from J, leaving 7 bases between them. The CDR3 has 15 amino acids. CDR1 and CDR2 (germline): KGHDR, SFDVKD.

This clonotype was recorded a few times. CDR3 in amino acids: CASSPGTGGETQYF. The CDR3 DNA is TGCGCCAGCAGCCCCGGGACAGGGGGAGAGACCCAGTACTTC. The genes are TRBV5-1 and TRBJ2-5, with 11 bases lining up with TRBD1. Germline V gene data show CDR1 as SGHRS and CDR2 as YFSETQ. Losses at the gene ends were 4 bases for V and 4 bases for J; bases not matched to a gene: 3. The CDR3 consists of 14 residues.

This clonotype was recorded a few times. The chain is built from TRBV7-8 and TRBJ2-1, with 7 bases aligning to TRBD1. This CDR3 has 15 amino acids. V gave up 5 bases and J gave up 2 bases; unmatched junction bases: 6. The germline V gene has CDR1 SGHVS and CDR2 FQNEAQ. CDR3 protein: CASSADTGAYNEQFF. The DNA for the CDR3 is TGTGCCAGCAGCGCGGACACAGGGGCCTACAATGAGCAGTTCTTC.

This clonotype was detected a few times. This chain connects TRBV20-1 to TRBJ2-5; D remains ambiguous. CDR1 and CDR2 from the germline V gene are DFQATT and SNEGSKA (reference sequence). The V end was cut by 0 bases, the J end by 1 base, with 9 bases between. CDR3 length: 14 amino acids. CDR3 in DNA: TGCAGTGCTAGAGACCCTGCTACCCAAGAGACCCAGTACTTC. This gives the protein CSARDPATQETQYF.

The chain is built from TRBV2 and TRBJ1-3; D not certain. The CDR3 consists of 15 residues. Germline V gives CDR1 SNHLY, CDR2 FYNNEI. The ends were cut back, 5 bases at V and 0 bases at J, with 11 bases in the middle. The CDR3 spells CASSPDGFSGNTIYF. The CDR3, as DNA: TGTGCCAGCAGTCCCGACGGATTCTCTGGAAACACCATATATTTT. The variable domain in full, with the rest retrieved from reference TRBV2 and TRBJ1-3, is EPEVTQTPSHQVTQMGQEVILRCVPISNHLYFYWYRQILGQKVEFLVSFYNNEISEKSEIFDDQFSVERPDGSNFTLKIRSTKLEDSAMYFCASSPDGFSGNTIYFGEGSWLTVV.

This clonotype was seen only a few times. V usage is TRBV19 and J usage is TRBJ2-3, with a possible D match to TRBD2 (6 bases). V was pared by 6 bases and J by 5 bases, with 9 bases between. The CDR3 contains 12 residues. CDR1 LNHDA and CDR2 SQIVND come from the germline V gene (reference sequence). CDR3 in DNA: TGTGCCAGTAGGATTAGCGGAGATACGCAGTATTTT. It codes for CASRISGDTQYF.

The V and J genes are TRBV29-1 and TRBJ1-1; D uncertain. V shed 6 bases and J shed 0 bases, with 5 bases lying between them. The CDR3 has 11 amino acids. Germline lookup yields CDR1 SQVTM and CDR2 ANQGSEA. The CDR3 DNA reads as TGCAGCGTCGAGTTGAACACTGAAGCTTTCTTT. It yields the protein CSVELNTEAFF.

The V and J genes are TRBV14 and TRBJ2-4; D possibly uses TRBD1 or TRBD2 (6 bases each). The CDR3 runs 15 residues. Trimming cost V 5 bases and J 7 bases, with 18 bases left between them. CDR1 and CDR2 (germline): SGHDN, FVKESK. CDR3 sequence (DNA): TGTGCCAGCAGCTCCCTTAGGGGGGCGCGGAACATTCAGTACTTC. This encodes CASSSLRGARNIQYF. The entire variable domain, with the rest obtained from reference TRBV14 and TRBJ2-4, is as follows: EAGVTQFPSHSVIEKGQTVTLRCDPISGHDNLYWYRRVMGKEIKFLLHFVKESKQDESGMPNNRFLAERTGGTYSTLKVQPAELEDSGVYFCASSSLRGARNIQYFGAGTRLSVL.

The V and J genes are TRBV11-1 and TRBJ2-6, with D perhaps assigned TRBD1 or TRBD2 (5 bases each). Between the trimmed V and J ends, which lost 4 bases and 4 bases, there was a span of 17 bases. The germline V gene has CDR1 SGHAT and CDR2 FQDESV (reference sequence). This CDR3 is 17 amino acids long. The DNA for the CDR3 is TGTGCCAGCAGCTCGATCGGGACCTCTACCGGGGCCAACGTCCTGACTTTC. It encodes CASSSIGTSTGANVLTF.

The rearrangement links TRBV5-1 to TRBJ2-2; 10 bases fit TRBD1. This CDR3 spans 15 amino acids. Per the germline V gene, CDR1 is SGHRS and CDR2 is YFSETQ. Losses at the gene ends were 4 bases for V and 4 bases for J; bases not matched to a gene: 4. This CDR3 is CASSRDRGSTGELFF. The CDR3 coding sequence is TGCGCCAGCAGCCGGGACAGGGGAAGCACCGGGGAGCTGTTTTTT.

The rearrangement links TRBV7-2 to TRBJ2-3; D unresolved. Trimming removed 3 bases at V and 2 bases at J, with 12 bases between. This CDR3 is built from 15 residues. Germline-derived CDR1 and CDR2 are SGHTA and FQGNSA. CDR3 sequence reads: CASSFPRTDTDTQYF. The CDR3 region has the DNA TGTGCCAGCAGCTTTCCCAGGACCGACACAGATACGCAGTATTTT.

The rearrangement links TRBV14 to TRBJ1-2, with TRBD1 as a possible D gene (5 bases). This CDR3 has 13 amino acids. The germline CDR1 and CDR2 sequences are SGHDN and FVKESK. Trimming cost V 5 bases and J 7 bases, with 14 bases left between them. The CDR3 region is CASSAGLVPGYTF. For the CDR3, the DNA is TGTGCCAGCAGCGCGGGACTAGTCCCTGGCTACACCTTC. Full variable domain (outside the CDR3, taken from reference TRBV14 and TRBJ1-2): EAGVTQFPSHSVIEKGQTVTLRCDPISGHDNLYWYRRVMGKEIKFLLHFVKESKQDESGMPNNRFLAERTGGTYSTLKVQPAELEDSGVYFCASSAGLVPGYTFGSGTRLTVV.

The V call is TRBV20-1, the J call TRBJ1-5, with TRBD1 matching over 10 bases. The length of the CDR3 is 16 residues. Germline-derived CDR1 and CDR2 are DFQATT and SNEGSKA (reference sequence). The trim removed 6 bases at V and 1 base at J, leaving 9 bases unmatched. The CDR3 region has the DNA TGCAGTGCGACCCTGGGACAGGGGTACAGCAATCAGCCCCAGCATTTT. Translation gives CSATLGQGYSNQPQHF.

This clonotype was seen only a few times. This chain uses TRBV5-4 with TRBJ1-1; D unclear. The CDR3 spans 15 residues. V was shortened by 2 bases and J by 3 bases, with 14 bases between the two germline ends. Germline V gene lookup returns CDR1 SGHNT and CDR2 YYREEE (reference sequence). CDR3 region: CASSLMAGWDTEAFF. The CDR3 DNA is TGTGCCAGCAGCTTAATGGCAGGCTGGGACACTGAAGCTTTCTTT.

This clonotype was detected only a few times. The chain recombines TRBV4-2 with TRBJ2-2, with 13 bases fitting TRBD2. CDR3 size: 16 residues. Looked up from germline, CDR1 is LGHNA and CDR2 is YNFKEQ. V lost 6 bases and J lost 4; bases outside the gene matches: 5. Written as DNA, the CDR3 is TGTGCCAGCAGTATACTAGCGGGGGGGAGCACCGGGGAGCTGTTTTTT. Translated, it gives CASSILAGGSTGELFF.

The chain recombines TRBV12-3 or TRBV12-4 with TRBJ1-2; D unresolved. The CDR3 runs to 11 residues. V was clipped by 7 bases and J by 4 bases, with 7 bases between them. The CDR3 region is CASKIAYGYTF. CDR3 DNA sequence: TGTGCCAGCAAGATCGCCTATGGCTACACCTTC.